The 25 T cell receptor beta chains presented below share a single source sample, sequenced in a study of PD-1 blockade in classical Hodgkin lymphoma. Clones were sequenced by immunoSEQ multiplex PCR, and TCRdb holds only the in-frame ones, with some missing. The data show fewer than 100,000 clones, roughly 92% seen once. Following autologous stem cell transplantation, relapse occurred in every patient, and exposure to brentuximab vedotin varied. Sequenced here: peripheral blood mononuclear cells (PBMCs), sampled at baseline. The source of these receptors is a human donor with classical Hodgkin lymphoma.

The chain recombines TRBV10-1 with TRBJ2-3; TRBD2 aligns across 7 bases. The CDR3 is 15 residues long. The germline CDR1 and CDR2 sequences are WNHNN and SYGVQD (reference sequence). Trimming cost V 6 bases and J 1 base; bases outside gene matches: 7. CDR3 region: CASSSSGEGTDTQYF. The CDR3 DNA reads TGCGCCAGCAGCTCCAGCGGGGAGGGCACAGATACGCAGTATTTT.

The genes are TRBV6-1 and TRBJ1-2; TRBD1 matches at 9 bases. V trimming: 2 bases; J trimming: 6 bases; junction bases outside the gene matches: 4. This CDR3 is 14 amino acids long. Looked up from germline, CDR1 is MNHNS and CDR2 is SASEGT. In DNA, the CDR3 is TGTGCCAGCAGTGAAACAGGGGGCTGGGATGGCTACACCTTC. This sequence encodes CASSETGGWDGYTF.

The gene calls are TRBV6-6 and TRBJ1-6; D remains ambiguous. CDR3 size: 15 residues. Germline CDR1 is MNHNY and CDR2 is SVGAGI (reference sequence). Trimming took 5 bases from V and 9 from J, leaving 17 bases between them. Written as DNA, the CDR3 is TGTGCCAGCAGTACTGAGGGAGGAACCGGTTCACCCCTCCACTTT. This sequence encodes CASSTEGGTGSPLHF.

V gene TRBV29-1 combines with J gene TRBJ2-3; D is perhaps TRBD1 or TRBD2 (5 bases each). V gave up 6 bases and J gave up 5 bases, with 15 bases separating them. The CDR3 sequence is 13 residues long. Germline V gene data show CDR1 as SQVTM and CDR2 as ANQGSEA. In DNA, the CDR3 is TGCAGCGTGGGGGTGTCAGCCGGAGATACGCAGTATTTT. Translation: CSVGVSAGDTQYF.

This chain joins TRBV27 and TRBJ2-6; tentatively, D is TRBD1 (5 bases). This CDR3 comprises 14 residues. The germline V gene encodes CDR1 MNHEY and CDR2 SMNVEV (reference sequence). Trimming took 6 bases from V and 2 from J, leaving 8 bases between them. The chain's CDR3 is CASRGAAGANVLTF. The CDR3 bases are TGTGCCAGCAGAGGGGCGGCTGGGGCCAACGTCCTGACTTTC.

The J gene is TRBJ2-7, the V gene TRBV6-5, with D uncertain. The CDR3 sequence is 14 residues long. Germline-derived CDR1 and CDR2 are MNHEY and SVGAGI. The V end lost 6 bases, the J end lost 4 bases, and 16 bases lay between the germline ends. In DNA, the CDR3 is TGTGCCAGCAGATCTATTGGCCCAAGTTACGAGCAGTACTTC. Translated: CASRSIGPSYEQYF.

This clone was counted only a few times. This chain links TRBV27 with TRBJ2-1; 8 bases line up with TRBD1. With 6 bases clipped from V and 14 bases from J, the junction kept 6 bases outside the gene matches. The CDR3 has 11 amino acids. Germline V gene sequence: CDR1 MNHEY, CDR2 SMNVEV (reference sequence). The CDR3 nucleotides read TGTGCCAGCAGCCGGACAGGGACAGAGTTCTTC. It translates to CASSRTGTEFF.

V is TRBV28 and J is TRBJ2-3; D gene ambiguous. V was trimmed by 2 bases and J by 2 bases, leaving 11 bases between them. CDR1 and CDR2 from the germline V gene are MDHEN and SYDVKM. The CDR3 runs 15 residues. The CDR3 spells CASSLRLPPTDTQYF. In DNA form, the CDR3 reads TGTGCCAGCAGTTTAAGGCTCCCTCCCACAGATACGCAGTATTTT.

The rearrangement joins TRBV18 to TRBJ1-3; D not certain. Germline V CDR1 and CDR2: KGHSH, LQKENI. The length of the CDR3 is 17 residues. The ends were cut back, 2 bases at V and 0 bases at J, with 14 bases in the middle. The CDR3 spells CASSPSITTASGNTIYF. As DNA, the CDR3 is TGTGCCAGCTCACCATCTATCACCACAGCCTCTGGAAACACCATATATTTT.

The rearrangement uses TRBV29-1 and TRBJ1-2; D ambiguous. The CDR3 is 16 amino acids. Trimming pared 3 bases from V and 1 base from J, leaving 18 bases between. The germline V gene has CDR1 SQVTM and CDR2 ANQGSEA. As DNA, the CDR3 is TGCAGCGTTGATTTGGAGCCGTGGAAAGATAACTATGGCTACACCTTC. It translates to CSVDLEPWKDNYGYTF.

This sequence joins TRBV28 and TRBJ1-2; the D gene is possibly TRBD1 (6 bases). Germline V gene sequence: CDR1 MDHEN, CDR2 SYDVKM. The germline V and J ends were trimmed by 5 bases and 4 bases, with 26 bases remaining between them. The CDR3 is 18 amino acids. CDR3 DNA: TGTGCCAGCAGTCTACCGCCGGGGGCAGGGTATGATGGCTATGGCTACACCTTC. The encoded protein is CASSLPPGAGYDGYGYTF.

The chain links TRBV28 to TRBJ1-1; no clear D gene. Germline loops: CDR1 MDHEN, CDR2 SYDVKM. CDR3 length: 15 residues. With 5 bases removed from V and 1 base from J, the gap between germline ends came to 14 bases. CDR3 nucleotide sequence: TGTGCCAGCAGTCCCACCTTAGGTTGGAACACTGAAGCTTTCTTT. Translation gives CASSPTLGWNTEAFF.

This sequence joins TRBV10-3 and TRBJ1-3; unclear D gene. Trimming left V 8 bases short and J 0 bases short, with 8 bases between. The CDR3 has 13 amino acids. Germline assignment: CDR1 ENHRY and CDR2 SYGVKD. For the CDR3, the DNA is TGTGCCATCTCTCCCGTCTCTGGAAACACCATATATTTT. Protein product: CAISPVSGNTIYF.

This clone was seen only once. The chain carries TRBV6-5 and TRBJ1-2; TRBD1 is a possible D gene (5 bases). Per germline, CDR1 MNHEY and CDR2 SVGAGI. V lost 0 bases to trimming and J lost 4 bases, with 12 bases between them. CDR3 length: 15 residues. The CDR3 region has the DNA TGTGCCAGCAGTTACTCGATAGCAGGGCTCTATGGCTACACCTTC. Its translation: CASSYSIAGLYGYTF.

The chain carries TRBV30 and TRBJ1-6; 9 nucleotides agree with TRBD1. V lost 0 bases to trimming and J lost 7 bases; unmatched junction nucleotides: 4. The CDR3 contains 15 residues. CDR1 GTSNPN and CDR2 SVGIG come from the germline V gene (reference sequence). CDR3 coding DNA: TGTGCCTGGAGTGTAGGTGGGACAGGGAATTCACCCCTCCACTTT. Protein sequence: CAWSVGGTGNSPLHF.

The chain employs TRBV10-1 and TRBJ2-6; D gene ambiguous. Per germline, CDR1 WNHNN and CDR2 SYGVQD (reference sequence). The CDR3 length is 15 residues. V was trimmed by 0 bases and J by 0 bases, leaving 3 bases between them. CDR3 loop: CASSESVSGANVLTF. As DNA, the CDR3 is TGCGCCAGCAGTGAGTCCGTCTCTGGGGCCAACGTCCTGACTTTC.

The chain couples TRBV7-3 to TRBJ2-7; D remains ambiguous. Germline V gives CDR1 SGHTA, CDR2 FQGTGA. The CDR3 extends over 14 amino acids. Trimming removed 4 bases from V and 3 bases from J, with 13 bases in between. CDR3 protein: CASSSPRTGYEQYF. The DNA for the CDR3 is TGTGCCAGCAGCTCCCCCCGGACCGGCTACGAGCAGTACTTC. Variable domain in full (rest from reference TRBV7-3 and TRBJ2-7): GAGVSQTPSNKVTEKGKYVELRCDPISGHTALYWYRQSLGQGPEFLIYFQGTGAADDSGLPNDRFFAVRPEGSVSTLKIQRTERGDSAVYLCASSSPRTGYEQYFGPGTRLTVT.

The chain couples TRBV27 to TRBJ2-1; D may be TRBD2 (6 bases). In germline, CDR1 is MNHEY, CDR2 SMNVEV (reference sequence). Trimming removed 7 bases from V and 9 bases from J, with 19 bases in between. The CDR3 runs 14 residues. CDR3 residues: CASNRDSTVGEQFF. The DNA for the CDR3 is TGTGCCAGCAACCGGGACTCCACGGTCGGTGAGCAGTTCTTC.

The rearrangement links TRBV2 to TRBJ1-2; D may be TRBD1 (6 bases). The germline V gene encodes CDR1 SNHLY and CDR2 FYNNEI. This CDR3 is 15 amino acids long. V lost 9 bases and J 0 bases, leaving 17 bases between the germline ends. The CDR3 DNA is TGTGCCAGAAGCGGGGGGGACATCTCTAACTATGGCTACACCTTC. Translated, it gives CARSGGDISNYGYTF.

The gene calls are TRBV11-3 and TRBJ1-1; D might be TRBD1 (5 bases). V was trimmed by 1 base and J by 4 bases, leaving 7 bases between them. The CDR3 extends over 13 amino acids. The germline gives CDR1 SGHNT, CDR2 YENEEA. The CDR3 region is CASSLAGGTEAFF. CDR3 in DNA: TGTGCCAGCAGCTTAGCGGGGGGCACTGAAGCTTTCTTT.

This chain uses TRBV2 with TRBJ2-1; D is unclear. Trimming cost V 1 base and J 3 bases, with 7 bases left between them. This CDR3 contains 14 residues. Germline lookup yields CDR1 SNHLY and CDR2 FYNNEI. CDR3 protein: CASSEVGYYNEQFF. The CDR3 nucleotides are TGTGCCAGCAGTGAAGTCGGCTACTACAATGAGCAGTTCTTC.

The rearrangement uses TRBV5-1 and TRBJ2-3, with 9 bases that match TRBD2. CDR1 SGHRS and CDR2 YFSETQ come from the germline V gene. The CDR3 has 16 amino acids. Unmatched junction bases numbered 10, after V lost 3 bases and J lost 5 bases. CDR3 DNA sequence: TGCGCCAGCAGCTCACGACTAGCGGACCTGGGAGATACGCAGTATTTT. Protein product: CASSSRLADLGDTQYF.

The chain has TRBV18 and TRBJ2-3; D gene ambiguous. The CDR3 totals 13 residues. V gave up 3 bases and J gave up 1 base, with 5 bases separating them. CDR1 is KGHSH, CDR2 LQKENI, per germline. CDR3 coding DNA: TGTGCCAGCTCACCCTCAGGCACAGATACGCAGTATTTT. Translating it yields CASSPSGTDTQYF.

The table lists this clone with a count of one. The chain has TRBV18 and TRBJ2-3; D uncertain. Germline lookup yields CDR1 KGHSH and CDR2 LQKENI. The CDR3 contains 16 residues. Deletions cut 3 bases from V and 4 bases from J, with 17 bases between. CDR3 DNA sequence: TGTGCCAGCTCACCCGACGTAAGCTACAAGGCAGATACGCAGTATTTT. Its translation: CASSPDVSYKADTQYF.

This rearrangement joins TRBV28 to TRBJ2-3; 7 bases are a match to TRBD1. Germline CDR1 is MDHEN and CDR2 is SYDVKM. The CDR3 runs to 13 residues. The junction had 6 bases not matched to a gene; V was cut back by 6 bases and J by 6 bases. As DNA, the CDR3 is TGTGCCAGCAGAATCAGGGGGAAGGATACGCAGTATTTT. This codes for CASRIRGKDTQYF.